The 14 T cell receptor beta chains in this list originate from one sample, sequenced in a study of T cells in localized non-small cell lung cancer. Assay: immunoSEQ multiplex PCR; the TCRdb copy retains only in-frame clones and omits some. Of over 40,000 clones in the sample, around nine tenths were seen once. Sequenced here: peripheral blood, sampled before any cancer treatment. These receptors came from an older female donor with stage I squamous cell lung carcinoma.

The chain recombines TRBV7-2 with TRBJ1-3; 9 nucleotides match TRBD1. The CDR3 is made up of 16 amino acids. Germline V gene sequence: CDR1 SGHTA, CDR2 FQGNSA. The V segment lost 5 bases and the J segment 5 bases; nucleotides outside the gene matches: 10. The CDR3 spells CASSPESGTGRNTIYF. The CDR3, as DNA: TGTGCCAGCAGCCCAGAATCGGGGACAGGGAGAAACACCATATATTTT.

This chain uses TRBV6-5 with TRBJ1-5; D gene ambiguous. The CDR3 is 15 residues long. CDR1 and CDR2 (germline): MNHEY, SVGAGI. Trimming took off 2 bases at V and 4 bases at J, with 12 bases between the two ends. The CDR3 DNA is TGTGCCAGCAGTTACGGTGGCAGTGGTAATCAGCCCCAGCATTTT. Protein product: CASSYGGSGNQPQHF.

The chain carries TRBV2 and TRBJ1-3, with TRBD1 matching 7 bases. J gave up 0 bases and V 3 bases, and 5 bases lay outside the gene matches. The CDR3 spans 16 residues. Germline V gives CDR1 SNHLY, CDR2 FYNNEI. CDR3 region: CASSEDRTFSGNTIYF. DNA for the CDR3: TGTGCCAGCAGTGAGGACAGGACCTTCTCTGGAAACACCATATATTTT.

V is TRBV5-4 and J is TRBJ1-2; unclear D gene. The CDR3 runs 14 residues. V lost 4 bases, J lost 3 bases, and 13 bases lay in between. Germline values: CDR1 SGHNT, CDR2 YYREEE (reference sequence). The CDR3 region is CASSRVQNHYGYTF. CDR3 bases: TGTGCCAGCAGCCGGGTACAGAACCACTATGGCTACACCTTC.

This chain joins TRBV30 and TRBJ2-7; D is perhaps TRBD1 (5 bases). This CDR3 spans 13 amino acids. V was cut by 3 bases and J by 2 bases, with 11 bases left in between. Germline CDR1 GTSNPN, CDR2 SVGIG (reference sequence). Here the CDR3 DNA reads TGTGCCTGGAGGGAAGACAGCCCCTACGAGCAGTACTTC. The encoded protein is CAWREDSPYEQYF.

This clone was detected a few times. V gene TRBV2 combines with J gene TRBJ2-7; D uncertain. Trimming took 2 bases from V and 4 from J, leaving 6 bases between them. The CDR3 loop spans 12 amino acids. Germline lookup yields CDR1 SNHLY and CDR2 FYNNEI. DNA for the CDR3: TGTGCCAGCAGTGAAATGCGATACGAGCAGTACTTC. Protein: CASSEMRYEQYF.

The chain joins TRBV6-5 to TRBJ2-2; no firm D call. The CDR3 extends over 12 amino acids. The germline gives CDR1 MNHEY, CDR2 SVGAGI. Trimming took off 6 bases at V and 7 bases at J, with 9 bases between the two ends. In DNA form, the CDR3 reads TGTGCCAGCAGCCGTCGCGGCGGGGAGCTGTTTTTT. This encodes CASSRRGGELFF.

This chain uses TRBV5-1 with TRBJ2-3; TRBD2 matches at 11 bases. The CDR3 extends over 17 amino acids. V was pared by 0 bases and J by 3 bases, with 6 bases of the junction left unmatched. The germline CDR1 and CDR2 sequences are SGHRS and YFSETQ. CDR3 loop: CASSLVSGRASTDTQYF. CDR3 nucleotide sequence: TGCGCCAGCAGCTTGGTTAGCGGGAGGGCCTCGACAGATACGCAGTATTTT.

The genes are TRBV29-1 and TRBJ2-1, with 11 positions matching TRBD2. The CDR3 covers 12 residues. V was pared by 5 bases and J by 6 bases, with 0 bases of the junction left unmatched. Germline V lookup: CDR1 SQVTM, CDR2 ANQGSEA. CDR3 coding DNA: TGCAGCGTTACTAGCGGGAGCAATGAGCAGTTCTTC. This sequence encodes CSVTSGSNEQFF.

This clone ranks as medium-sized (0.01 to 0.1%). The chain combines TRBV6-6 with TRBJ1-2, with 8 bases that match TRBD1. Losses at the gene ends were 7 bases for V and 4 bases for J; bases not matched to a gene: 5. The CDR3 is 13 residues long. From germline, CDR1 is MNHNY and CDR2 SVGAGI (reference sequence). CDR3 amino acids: CASTQQGVYGYTF. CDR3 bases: TGTGCCAGCACCCAACAGGGGGTCTATGGCTACACCTTC.

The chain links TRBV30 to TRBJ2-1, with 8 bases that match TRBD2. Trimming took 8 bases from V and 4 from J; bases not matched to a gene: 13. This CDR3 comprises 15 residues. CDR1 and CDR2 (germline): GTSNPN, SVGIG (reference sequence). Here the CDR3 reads CAGTGLAAYYNEQFF. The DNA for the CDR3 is TGTGCCGGAACCGGACTAGCCGCTTATTACAATGAGCAGTTCTTC.

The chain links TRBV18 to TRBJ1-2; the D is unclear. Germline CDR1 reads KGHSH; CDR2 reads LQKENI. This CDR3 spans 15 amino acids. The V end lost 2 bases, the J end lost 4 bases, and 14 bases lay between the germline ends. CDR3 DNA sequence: TGTGCCAGCTCACCAATCCGGGCAGGTGGCTATGGCTACACCTTC. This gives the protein CASSPIRAGGYGYTF.

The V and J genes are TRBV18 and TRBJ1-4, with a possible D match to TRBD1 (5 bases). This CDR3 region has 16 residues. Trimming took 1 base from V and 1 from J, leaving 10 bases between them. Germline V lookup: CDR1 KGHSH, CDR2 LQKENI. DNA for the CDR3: TGTGCCAGCTCACCACGGAGCGGGGGAACTAATGAAAAACTGTTTTTT. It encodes CASSPRSGGTNEKLFF. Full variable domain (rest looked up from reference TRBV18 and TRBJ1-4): NAGVMQNPRHLVRRRGQEARLRCSPMKGHSHVYWYRQLPEEGLKFMVYLQKENIIDESGMPKERFSAEFPKEGPSILRIQQVVRGDSAAYFCASSPRSGGTNEKLFFGSGTQLSVL.

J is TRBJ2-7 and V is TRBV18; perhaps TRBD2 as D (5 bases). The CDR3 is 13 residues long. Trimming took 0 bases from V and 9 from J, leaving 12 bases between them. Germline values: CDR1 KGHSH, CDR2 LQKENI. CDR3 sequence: CASSPPEVLVQYF. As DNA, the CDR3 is TGTGCCAGCTCACCACCGGAGGTCCTAGTGCAGTACTTC.